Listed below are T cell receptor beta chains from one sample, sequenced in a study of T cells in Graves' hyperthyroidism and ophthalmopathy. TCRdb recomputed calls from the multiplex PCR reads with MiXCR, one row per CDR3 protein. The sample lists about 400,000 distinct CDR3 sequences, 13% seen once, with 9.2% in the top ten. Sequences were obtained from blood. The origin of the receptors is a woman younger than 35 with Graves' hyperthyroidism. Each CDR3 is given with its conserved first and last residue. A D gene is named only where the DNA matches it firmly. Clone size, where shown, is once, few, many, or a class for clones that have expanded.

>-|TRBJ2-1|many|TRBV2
TGTGCCAGCAGTGTCCCCGTGGGTGAGCAGTTCTTC
CASSVPVGEQFF
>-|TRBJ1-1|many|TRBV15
TGTGCCACCAGCAGAGATTACGGGGTGAACACTGAAGCTTTCTTT
CATSRDYGVNTEAFF
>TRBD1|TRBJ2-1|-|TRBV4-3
TGCGCCAGCAGCCCCGGGACAGGGGTTGGGGGTGAGCAGTTCTTC
CASSPGTGVGGEQFF
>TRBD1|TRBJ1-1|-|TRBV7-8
TGTGCCAGCAGCTTGCGCCGGGACAGGGGGCCGGGGGCTTTCTTT
CASSLRRDRGPGAFF
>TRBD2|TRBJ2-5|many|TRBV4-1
TGCGCCAGCAGCCCTTGGGGAACTAGCGGGGTGGACCAAGAGACCCAGTACTTC
CASSPWGTSGVDQETQYF
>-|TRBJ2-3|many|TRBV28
TGTGCCAGCAGGAATGGAGGGCCCGTGACAGATACGCAGTATTTT
CASRNGGPVTDTQYF
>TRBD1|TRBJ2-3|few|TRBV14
TGTGCCAGCAGCCGGTCAGGGGGCGCCGGAGATACGCAGTATTTT
CASSRSGGAGDTQYF
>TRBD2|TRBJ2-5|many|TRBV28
TGTGCCAGCAGTTCCGGGACTAGCGGAGGGGAGACCCAGTACTTC
CASSSGTSGGETQYF
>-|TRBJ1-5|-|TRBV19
TGTGCCAGTAGTATAAGTCTAATGGGCAATCAGCCCCAGCATTTT
CASSISLMGNQPQHF
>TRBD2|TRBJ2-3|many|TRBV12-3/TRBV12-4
TGTGCCAGCAGCCCCCTCCCGGGACTAGCGGGGAGCACAGATACGCAGTATTTT
CASSPLPGLAGSTDTQYF
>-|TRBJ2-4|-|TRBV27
TGTGCCAGCAGTTTATCTGGGCAGGGCATTCAGTACTTC
CASSLSGQGIQYF
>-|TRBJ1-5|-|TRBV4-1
TGCGCCAGCAGCCAAGTGCCCGGGGGCCAGCCCCAGCATTTT
CASSQVPGGQPQHF
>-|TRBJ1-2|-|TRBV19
TGTGCCAGCAGAGGAACCCCGGAGGGTAACTATGGCTACACCTTC
CASRGTPEGNYGYTF
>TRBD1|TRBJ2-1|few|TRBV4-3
TGCGCCAGCAGCCAAGACTGGAGCAGGGGGTCCTACAATGAGCAGTTCTTC
CASSQDWSRGSYNEQFF
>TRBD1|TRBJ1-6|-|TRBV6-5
TGTGCCAGCAGTTTAGACAGGGGGGGAAATTCACCCCTCCACTTT
CASSLDRGGNSPLHF
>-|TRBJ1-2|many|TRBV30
TGTGCCTGGAGTGTGGACCTAACGGCGGGCTACACCTTC
CAWSVDLTAGYTF
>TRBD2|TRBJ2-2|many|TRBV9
TGTGCCAGCAGCGTAGGCGGGAGAGGGGCGCAGGAGCTGTTTTTT
CASSVGGRGAQELFF
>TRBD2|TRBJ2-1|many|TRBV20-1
TGCAGTGCTCCGACTAGCCCCAATGAGCAGTTCTTC
CSAPTSPNEQFF
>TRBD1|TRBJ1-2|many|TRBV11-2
TGTGCCAGCAGTTCCACAGGGGGCTGGGATGGCTACACCTTC
CASSSTGGWDGYTF
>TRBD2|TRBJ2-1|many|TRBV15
TGTGCCACCACCCCGACTAGCGACTACAATGAGCAGTTCTTC
CATTPTSDYNEQFF
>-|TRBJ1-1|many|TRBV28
TGTGCCAGCAGGTTCAGGGGAACGGGCACTGAAGCTTTCTTT
CASRFRGTGTEAFF
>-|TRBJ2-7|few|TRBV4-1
TGTGCCAGCAGCCCCGTGAACCGGGACTTGAAAACCTACGAGCAGTACTTC
CASSPVNRDLKTYEQYF
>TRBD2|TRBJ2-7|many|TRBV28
TGTGCCAGCAGCTTTGGACTAGCGGGAGCCTACGAGCAGTACTTC
CASSFGLAGAYEQYF
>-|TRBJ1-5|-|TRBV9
TGTGCCAGCAGCACCACAGGGAATGGACAGCCCCAGCATTTT
CASSTTGNGQPQHF
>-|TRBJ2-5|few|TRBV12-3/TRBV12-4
TGTGCCAGCAGCCCGGGACAACAACAAGAGACCCAGTACTTC
CASSPGQQQETQYF
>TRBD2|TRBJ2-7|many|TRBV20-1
TGCAGTGCTGAGGCCGGGGGACTAGCGGGGGCGGGGATAGACGAGCAGTACTTC
CSAEAGGLAGAGIDEQYF
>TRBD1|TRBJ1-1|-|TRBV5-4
TGTGCCATAACCGCTGGACAGGACATGAACACTGAAGCTTTCTTT
CAITAGQDMNTEAFF
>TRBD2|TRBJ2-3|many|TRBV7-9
TGTGCCAGCAGCTTTGGTGGGGGGGCAGATACGCAGTATTTT
CASSFGGGADTQYF
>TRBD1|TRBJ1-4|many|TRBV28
TGTGCCAGCGATTCGACAGGGGACAATGAAAAACTGTTTTTT
CASDSTGDNEKLFF